This T cell receptor (beta chain) was sequenced during a study of radiotherapy plus CTLA-4 blockade in lung cancer. Overall study findings and caveats: Clones of tumor-derived TCRs expanded in blood after radiotherapy plus ipilimumab.

The V gene's germline CDR1 is MNHEY and CDR2 SVGAGI. The CDR3 has 13 amino acids. With 7 bases removed from V and 4 bases from J, the gap between germline ends came to 11 bases. Participants had chemo-refractory metastatic non-small-cell lung cancer and were treated with focal radiation plus ipilimumab CTLA-4 blockade. A word on this clone: The antigen is not known.

The data were produced by immunoSEQ multiplex PCR, yet TCRdb's version contains in-frame clones alone and is incomplete. Among some 77,000 clones, around 85% were seen once, and the ten largest hold about 2%. The chain is built from TRBV6-5 and TRBJ1-5, with D possibly TRBD1 on 6 matching bases. This receptor was taken from a human donor with non-small cell lung cancer who had a partial response to radiotherapy plus ipilimumab. Sequenced here: peripheral blood, sampled from a patient treated with radiotherapy plus ipilimumab. CDR3 residues: CASKQGLNQPQHF. CDR3 in DNA: TGTGCCAGCAAGCAGGGGTTGAATCAGCCCCAGCATTTT.